The 7 T cell receptor beta chains listed next were all sequenced from one sample in a study of shared clonotypes between healthy human individuals. The table came from immunoSEQ multiplex PCR; TCRdb's copy has only in-frame clones and leaves some out. This table has 2 million to 2.5 million clones, approximately 94% appearing once. Sequencing was carried out using naive CD4+ T cells sorted from blood. The sample's subset: CD45RA+ positively selected. These receptor sequences come from a man between 18 and 29 years old in good health.

The chain joins TRBV29-1 to TRBJ2-7, with TRBD2 matching over 7 bases. After removal of 3 bases from V and 5 bases from J, the junction contained 1 base not matched to a gene. From germline, CDR1 is SQVTM and CDR2 ANQGSEA. The CDR3 runs to 11 residues. The DNA for the CDR3 is TGCAGCGTTGAGGCGGGGGACGAGCAGTACTTC. Residues: CSVEAGDEQYF.

The CDR3 here is CASSYSGGMDTQYF. The CDR3 coding sequence is TGTGCCAGCAGTTACTCCGGCGGGATGGATACGCAGTATTTT. This chain uses TRBV6-5 with TRBJ2-3; weak D call: TRBD2 (6 bases). The length of the CDR3 is 14 residues. Germline-derived CDR1 and CDR2 are MNHEY and SVGAGI. The V gene lost 0 bases and the J gene lost 6 bases, with 10 bases spanning the gap.

V gene TRBV14 combines with J gene TRBJ2-2; 12 bases fit TRBD1. Germline CDR1 and CDR2: SGHDN and FVKESK. The CDR3 loop spans 16 amino acids. Trimming cost V 6 bases and J 7 bases; bases outside gene matches: 9. CDR3 coding DNA: TGTGCCAGCAGACCGGCCGGGACAGGGGGCTTCGGGGAGCTGTTTTTT. Encoded protein: CASRPAGTGGFGELFF. Drawing the rest from reference TRBV14 and TRBJ2-2, the complete variable domain is EAGVTQFPSHSVIEKGQTVTLRCDPISGHDNLYWYRRVMGKEIKFLLHFVKESKQDESGMPNNRFLAERTGGTYSTLKVQPAELEDSGVYFCASRPAGTGGFGELFFGEGSRLTVL.

As concerns this clone: The same CDR3 can be traced to other DNA sequences in this sample. J is TRBJ2-5 and V is TRBV5-1; D remains unclear. The length of the CDR3 is 14 residues. The V end was cut by 0 bases, the J end by 4 bases, with 10 bases between. Germline V gene data show CDR1 as SGHRS and CDR2 as YFSETQ. CDR3 in amino acids: CASSLVAGSETQYF. The DNA for the CDR3 is TGCGCCAGCAGCTTGGTGGCAGGTTCAGAGACCCAGTACTTC.

V gene TRBV18 combines with J gene TRBJ2-7; TRBD2 matches 10 bases. V gave up 2 bases and J gave up 4 bases; unmatched junction bases: 11. CDR3 length: 17 amino acids. Germline CDR1 is KGHSH and CDR2 is LQKENI. The CDR3 DNA reads as TGTGCCAGCTCACCAGCGTCTAGGACTAGCGGCTTTTACGAGCAGTACTTC. It codes for CASSPASRTSGFYEQYF.

This rearrangement joins TRBV27 to TRBJ1-1, with D possibly matching TRBD1 (6 bases). V gave up 6 bases and J gave up 1 base, with 15 bases separating them. CDR1 and CDR2 (germline): MNHEY, SMNVEV (reference sequence). The CDR3 has 15 amino acids. As DNA, the CDR3 is TGTGCCAGCAGAATGACCGGACAGAGGAACACTGAAGCTTTCTTT. Translation: CASRMTGQRNTEAFF.

On this clone: The sample has other DNA sequences that encode this CDR3 too. The V gene is TRBV5-1, the J gene TRBJ1-2; TRBD1 matches at 10 bases. J lost 4 bases, V lost 0 bases, and 0 bases had no gene match. Germline V gene sequence: CDR1 SGHRS, CDR2 YFSETQ. The CDR3 sequence is 14 residues long. CDR3 sequence: CASSLGTGGYGYTF. In DNA form, the CDR3 reads TGCGCCAGCAGCTTGGGGACAGGGGGCTATGGCTACACCTTC.